The rows below give T cell receptor beta chains drawn from one sample of a study of beta chain features in type 1 diabetes. The method was immunoSEQ multiplex PCR; TCRdb's version includes in-frame clones alone and lacks a portion of them. The data hold a few hundred thousand clones, with roughly 12% observed a single time. The sequencing input was naive CD4+ T cells from blood. These receptors all come from a young woman with type 1 diabetes. Each CDR3 is given with its conserved first and last residue. A D gene is named only where the DNA matches it firmly. Not all rows give a size; the values are once, few, many and, for expanded clones, a class.

- | 13 | TRBJ2-7 | - | TRBV19 | TGTGCCAGCTCCTCCGACAAGAGCTACGAGCAGTACTTC | CASSSDKSYEQYF
TRBD1 | 18 | TRBJ1-5 | - | TRBV19 | TGTGCCAGTAGTAACTCTCCGGGACAGGCGTATAGCAATCAGCCCCAGCATTTT | CASSNSPGQAYSNQPQHF
TRBD1 | 15 | TRBJ2-3 | - | TRBV4-3 | TGCGCCAGCAGCCCCCAGGGGGTGGGGGCAGATACGCAGTATTTT | CASSPQGVGADTQYF
TRBD2 | 15 | TRBJ2-7 | - | TRBV4-1 | TGCGCCAGCAGCCAGCTAGCGGGAGTGTGGTACGAGCAGTACTTC | CASSQLAGVWYEQYF
- | 15 | TRBJ2-7 | few | TRBV6-5 | TGTGCCAGCAGCTTAATCGGGTCTGAGGCCTACGAGCAGTACTTC | CASSLIGSEAYEQYF
TRBD1 | 18 | TRBJ2-7 | few | TRBV4-1 | TGCGCCAGCAGCCAAGAAGTTCCACGCTCGACAGGGGGATACGAGCAGTACTTC | CASSQEVPRSTGGYEQYF
TRBD1 | 15 | TRBJ2-7 | - | TRBV18 | TGTGCCAGCTCGGCCGGGACAGGGTCGGGGTACGAGCAGTACTTC | CASSAGTGSGYEQYF
TRBD2 | 16 | TRBJ2-7 | - | TRBV28 | TGTGCCAGCAGTTTAATCGGTACTAGCGGGAGTTACGAGCAGTACTTC | CASSLIGTSGSYEQYF
- | 12 | TRBJ2-7 | - | TRBV18 | TGTGCCAGCTCGCCCAACAGGGAGGAGCAGTACTTC | CASSPNREEQYF
- | 14 | TRBJ2-3 | few | TRBV30 | TGTGCCTGGAGTGTCCGGGGATCGATGTCCACGCAGTATTTT | CAWSVRGSMSTQYF
TRBD2 | 14 | TRBJ2-3 | - | TRBV7-8 | TGTGCCAGCTCACAGCGGGATGGGGGAGATACGCAGTATTTT | CASSQRDGGDTQYF
TRBD1 | 16 | TRBJ2-3 | - | TRBV5-1 | TGCGCCAGCAGCTTACAGTTTGGCAGGGGGCCAGATACGCAGTATTTT | CASSLQFGRGPDTQYF
- | 13 | TRBJ1-2 | - | TRBV4-3 | TGCGCCAGCAGCCAAACACCAGGGTATGGCTACACCTTC | CASSQTPGYGYTF
- | 10 | TRBJ1-2 | few | TRBV23-1 | TGCGCCAGACAGTTTTGGGGCTACACCTTC | CARQFWGYTF
- | 13 | TRBJ2-5 | few | TRBV5-1 | TGCGCCAGCAGCTTGGGCAGTCAAGAGACCCAGTACTTC | CASSLGSQETQYF
- | 13 | TRBJ1-2 | - | TRBV9 | TGTGCCAGCAGCGTAGGGCAGGGATATGGCTACACCTTC | CASSVGQGYGYTF
- | 13 | TRBJ1-1 | few | TRBV29-1 | TGCAGCGTTCTCGCGGGAACCAACACTGAAGCTTTCTTT | CSVLAGTNTEAFF
TRBD2 | 12 | TRBJ2-7 | - | TRBV30 | TGTGCCTGGACTAGCGGGAGCCACGAGCAGTACTTC | CAWTSGSHEQYF
- | 13 | TRBJ2-2 | - | TRBV5-4 | TGTGCCAGCAGCTTGATGGTGGGCCGGGAGCTGTTTTTT | CASSLMVGRELFF
TRBD1 | 16 | TRBJ2-5 | few | TRBV6-5 | TGTGCCAGCAGTTACGTAGGGACAGGGGGCCAAGAGACCCAGTACTTC | CASSYVGTGGQETQYF
- | 15 | TRBJ1-5 | - | TRBV9 | TGTGCCAGCAGCAGCGGAGGGCAGAGCAATCAGCCCCAGCATTTT | CASSSGGQSNQPQHF
TRBD1 | 14 | TRBJ2-3 | few | TRBV7-2 | TGTGCCAGCAGCCTTGGACAGGGATGGGATACGCAGTATTTT | CASSLGQGWDTQYF
TRBD1 | 12 | TRBJ1-2 | few | TRBV10-3 | TGTGCCATCTCCGGACAGGGCTATGGCTACACCTTC | CAISGQGYGYTF
- | 12 | TRBJ2-1 | few | TRBV19 | TGTGCCAGCAGCGCGCTCTACAATGAGCAGTTCTTC | CASSALYNEQFF
TRBD1 | 12 | TRBJ2-2 | - | TRBV6-1 | TGTGCCAGCGGGCAGGGGGCCGGGGAGCTGTTTTTT | CASGQGAGELFF
TRBD1 | 15 | TRBJ1-4 | - | TRBV6-1 | TGTGCCAGCAGATCGAGACAGGGTGCTAATGAAAAACTGTTTTTT | CASRSRQGANEKLFF
- | 14 | TRBJ2-5 | once | TRBV6-6 | TGTGCCAGCAGAAAGAGGAGCGGGCGGGAGACCCAGTACTTC | CASRKRSGRETQYF
- | 18 | TRBJ2-2 | few | TRBV23-1 | TGCGCCAGCAGCCAAGAGTCTCTAAACGTGGCGAACACCGGGGAGCTGTTTTTT | CASSQESLNVANTGELFF
- | 12 | TRBJ2-7 | - | TRBV7-9 | TGTGCCAGCAGCTTCAGCGCCTACGAGCAGTACTTC | CASSFSAYEQYF
- | 18 | TRBJ2-6 | - | TRBV25-1 | TGTGCCAGCAGTGAATATATGGGGGCGAGCTCTGGGGCCAACGTCCTGACTTTC | CASSEYMGASSGANVLTF
- | 13 | TRBJ2-5 | few | TRBV7-2 | TGTGCCAGCAGCTCAGCCCTAGCCGAGACCCAGTACTTC | CASSSALAETQYF
- | 14 | TRBJ2-7 | - | TRBV29-1 | TGCAGCGCCGTGCAACAGGCTCTCCCCTACGAGCAGTACTTC | CSAVQQALPYEQYF